These T cell receptor beta chains were read from a single sample in a study of beta chain features in type 1 diabetes. Profiling relied on immunoSEQ multiplex PCR, and the TCRdb table lists in-frame clones only, not all of them. The sample holds 550,000 to 850,000 clones, 13% seen once. Sequencing was done on a sample of naive CD4+ T cells from blood. These receptors were obtained from a man between 18 and 29 years old with type 1 diabetes. Each CDR3 is given with its conserved first and last residue. The order of the fields is J gene, V gene, clone size, D gene, CDR3 DNA, CDR3 protein. A D gene is named only where the DNA matches it firmly. Expanded clones get a size class; other rows say once, few or many, or leave the size out.

TRBJ1-5	TRBV6-5	few	.	TGTGCCAGCAGTTCCTGGGGAGATAGCAATCAGCCCCAGCATTTT	CASSSWGDSNQPQHF
TRBJ1-1	TRBV29-1	.	.	TGCAGCGCCCGGACAGAGGACACTGAAGCTTTCTTT	CSARTEDTEAFF
TRBJ2-1	TRBV25-1	.	.	TGTGCCAGCAGTGAATCGAATCTGGGAAGTTGGGCCAATGAGCAGTTCTTC	CASSESNLGSWANEQFF
TRBJ2-1	TRBV6-5	.	.	TGTGCCAGCAGCCCGACAGGAGGGTCCTACAATGAGCAGTTCTTC	CASSPTGGSYNEQFF
TRBJ1-1	TRBV28	few	TRBD1	TGTGCCAGCAGGATGGACAGGGAGAACACTGAAGCTTTCTTT	CASRMDRENTEAFF
TRBJ2-2	TRBV5-1	.	TRBD2	TGCGCCAGCAGCCACTGGGGGAGGGCGCGTGGCACCGGGGAGCTGTTTTTT	CASSHWGRARGTGELFF
TRBJ1-6	TRBV10-3	.	TRBD1	TGTGCCACTAACTCGGGACAGGGTAATTCACCCCTCCACTTT	CATNSGQGNSPLHF
TRBJ2-2	TRBV5-1	few	.	TGCGCCAGCAGCTCTTCGGCCGGACGGGTTGCGGCGGAGCTGTTTTTT	CASSSSAGRVAAELFF
TRBJ1-1	TRBV18	few	.	TGTGCCAGCTCACCAACCTGGTCCGCTGAAGCTTTCTTT	CASSPTWSAEAFF
TRBJ2-5	TRBV5-1	.	.	TGCGCCAGCAGCTTGACACAAGAGACCCAGTACTTC	CASSLTQETQYF
TRBJ2-7	TRBV28	few	TRBD2	TGTGCCAGCACCCCGGGAGGGGACGCCTACGAGCAGTACTTC	CASTPGGDAYEQYF
TRBJ1-4	TRBV14	few	.	TGTGCCAGCAGCCAGCCCCCGGGACGGACGATGGCTAATGAAAAACTGTTTTTT	CASSQPPGRTMANEKLFF
TRBJ2-5	TRBV5-6	.	.	TGTGCCAGCAGCTTGTCGGGGGCACGGGAGACCCAGTACTTC	CASSLSGARETQYF
TRBJ2-2	TRBV28	.	.	TGTGCCAGCAGTCTAAACCTGAATGGCGGGGAGCTGTTTTTT	CASSLNLNGGELFF
TRBJ2-2	TRBV27	.	.	TGTGCCAGCAGGGGACGGACGAACACCGGGGAGCTGTTTTTT	CASRGRTNTGELFF
TRBJ2-7	TRBV7-2	few	.	TGTGCCAGCAGGGCTAACTCGGCAGCCTCCTACGAGCAGTACTTC	CASRANSAASYEQYF
TRBJ1-6	TRBV10-3	few	TRBD1	TGTGCCATCAGTGCCGGGACAGACGGTTCACCCCTCCACTTT	CAISAGTDGSPLHF
TRBJ1-2	TRBV29-1	few	.	TGCAGCGTTTCGACAGTTAACTATGGCTACACCTTC	CSVSTVNYGYTF